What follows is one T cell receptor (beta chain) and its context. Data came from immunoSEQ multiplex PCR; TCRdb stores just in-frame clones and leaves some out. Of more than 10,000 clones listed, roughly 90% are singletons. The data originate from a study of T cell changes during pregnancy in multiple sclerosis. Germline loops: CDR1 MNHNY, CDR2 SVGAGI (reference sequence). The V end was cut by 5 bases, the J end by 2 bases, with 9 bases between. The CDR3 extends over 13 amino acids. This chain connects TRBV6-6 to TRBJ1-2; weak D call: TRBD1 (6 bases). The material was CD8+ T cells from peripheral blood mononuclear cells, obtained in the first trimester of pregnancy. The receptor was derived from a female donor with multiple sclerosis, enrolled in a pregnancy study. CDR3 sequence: CASSRGQNYGYTF. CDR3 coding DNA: TGTGCCAGCAGTAGAGGACAGAACTATGGCTACACCTTC.